The 5 T cell receptor beta chains in this list originate from one sample, sequenced in a study of CD8+ T cells in alopecia areata. Specified treatment: oral pan-JAK inhibitor, 5-10 mg twice daily. TCR sequencing used cDNA made by reverse transcription of extracted RNA. The data were produced by immunoSEQ multiplex PCR, yet TCRdb's version contains in-frame clones alone and is incomplete. The repertoire holds about 200,000 clones, with roughly 64% as singletons. The sample here was CD4+ T cells sorted from blood, taken at week 24, from a patient treated with tofacitinib. The source of these receptors is a human donor with alopecia areata.

The V call is TRBV9, the J call TRBJ2-7; 13 nucleotides match TRBD2. The CDR3 is 15 amino acids. CDR1 SGDLS and CDR2 YYNGEE come from the germline V gene. The J segment lost 5 bases and the V segment lost 3 bases, leaving 5 bases of the junction unmatched. The CDR3 region has the DNA TGTGCCAGCAGCGAGGCCGGGACTAGCGGGGACGAGCAGTACTTC. It is translated as CASSEAGTSGDEQYF.

The sample holds a few counts of this clone. This chain links TRBV10-2 with TRBJ1-5, with 11 bases lining up with TRBD1. V was clipped by 6 bases and J by 3 bases; unmatched bases: 7. CDR3 size: 16 residues. Looked up from germline, CDR1 is WSHSY and CDR2 is SAAADI. In DNA form, the CDR3 reads TGCGCCAGCAGCGGGACAGGGGGTTCCCCCAATCAGCCCCAGCATTTT. Residues: CASSGTGGSPNQPQHF.

CDR3 protein: CASLERTGELFF. CDR3 nucleotides: TGTGCCAGCTTAGAACGCACCGGGGAGCTGTTTTTT. The J gene is TRBJ2-2, the V gene TRBV6-5, with D unresolved. The CDR3 totals 12 residues. The germline gives CDR1 MNHEY, CDR2 SVGAGI. V was trimmed by 8 bases and J by 4 bases, leaving 8 bases between them.

The genes are TRBV5-1 and TRBJ2-3; 9 positions agree with TRBD2. This CDR3 has 14 residues. The V and J ends lost 5 bases and 3 bases, in that order; junction bases with no gene match: 4. Germline-derived CDR1 and CDR2 are SGHRS and YFSETQ. CDR3 sequence reads: CASRVAGETDTQYF. The CDR3 coding sequence is TGCGCCAGCAGGGTAGCGGGGGAAACAGATACGCAGTATTTT. Together with reference TRBV5-1 and TRBJ2-3, the CDR3 gives the full variable domain: KAGVTQTPRYLIKTRGQQVTLSCSPISGHRSVSWYQQTPGQGLQFLFEYFSETQRNKGNFPGRFSGRQFSNSRSEMNVSTLELGDSALYLCASRVAGETDTQYFGPGTRLTVL.

The chain recombines TRBV6-6 with TRBJ2-1; TRBD1 matches at 7 bases. V was pared by 2 bases and J by 4 bases, with 5 bases of the junction left unmatched. This CDR3 is built from 15 residues. The germline gives CDR1 MNHNY, CDR2 SVGAGI (reference sequence). The DNA for the CDR3 is TGTGCCAGCAGTTACGTGACAGGGTGGTACAATGAGCAGTTCTTC. Translating gives CASSYVTGWYNEQFF.